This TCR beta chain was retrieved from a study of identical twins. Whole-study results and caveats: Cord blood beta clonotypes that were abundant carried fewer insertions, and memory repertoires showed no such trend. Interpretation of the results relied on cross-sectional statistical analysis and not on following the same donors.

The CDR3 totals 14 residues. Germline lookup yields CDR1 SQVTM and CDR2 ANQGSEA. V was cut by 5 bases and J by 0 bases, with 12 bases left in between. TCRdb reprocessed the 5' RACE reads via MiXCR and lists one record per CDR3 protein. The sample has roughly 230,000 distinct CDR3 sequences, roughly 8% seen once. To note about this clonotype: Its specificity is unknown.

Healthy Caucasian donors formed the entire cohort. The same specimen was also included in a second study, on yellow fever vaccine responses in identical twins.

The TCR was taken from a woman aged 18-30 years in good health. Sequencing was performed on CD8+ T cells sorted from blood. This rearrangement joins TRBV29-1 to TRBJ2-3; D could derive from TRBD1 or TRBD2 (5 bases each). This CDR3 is CSVIWGTSTDTQYF. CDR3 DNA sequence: TGCAGCGTTATCTGGGGGACCAGCACAGATACGCAGTATTTT.